These T cell receptor beta chains were read from a single sample in a study of monozygotic twins with inflammatory bowel disease. With the 5' RACE reads reprocessed, TCRdb shows one record per CDR3 protein and no DNA. The sample holds a few hundred thousand distinct CDR3 sequences. The sequencing input was blood. Source of these receptors: a human donor with ulcerative colitis or Crohn's disease, or a healthy co-twin of an affected twin (not recorded which). The CDR3 runs from the conserved cysteine through the conserved F or W. Fields, in order: J gene, V gene, CDR3 protein.

TRBJ1-1	TRBV20-1	CSAIVRGVQNRGYTEAFF
TRBJ1-2	TRBV6-6	CASKQGANYGYTF
TRBJ2-7	TRBV29-1	CSVVEVSYEQYF
TRBJ2-4	TRBV29-1	CSALEGNIQYF
TRBJ1-1	TRBV7-2	CASSLDSVNTEAFF
TRBJ1-1	TRBV5-1	CASSEDFGDLNTEAFF
TRBJ2-7	TRBV10-3	CAISEVDYEQYF
TRBJ2-7	TRBV20-1	CSARDYRGVSYEQYF
TRBJ1-2	TRBV20-1	CSARPAGSPYGYTF
TRBJ2-7	TRBV5-1	CASSLEAGNYEQYF
TRBJ1-5	TRBV12-3/TRBV12-4	CASSWTVNQPQHF
TRBJ1-5	TRBV9	CASSEGTGTTSNQPQHF
TRBJ1-2	TRBV29-1	CSVARGDYGYTF
TRBJ1-1	TRBV5-1	CASSGGQYLEAFF
TRBJ2-3	TRBV20-1	CSASLAGGFVDTQYF
TRBJ1-2	TRBV20-1	CSASNPDRGSYGYTF
TRBJ2-4	TRBV18	CASSPPMLAKNIQYF
TRBJ1-5	TRBV2	CASRGGHNQPQHF
TRBJ1-1	TRBV29-1	CSVADGRTDEAFF
TRBJ1-2	TRBV12-2	CASRLTDREDYGYTF
TRBJ1-5	TRBV5-1	CASSLIGSPGQPQHF
TRBJ2-5	TRBV4-1	CASSIRTGGETQYF
TRBJ2-3	TRBV19	CASSTLAGATGTDTQYF
TRBJ2-3	TRBV6-1	CASSDFGGASDTQYF
TRBJ2-5	TRBV20-1	CSARAPSQRGTKETQYF
TRBJ1-3	TRBV7-8	CASSSLIDSGARNTIYF
TRBJ2-1	TRBV5-1	CASSSPWDEQFF
TRBJ2-6	TRBV9	CASSVGFDRVSGANVLTF
TRBJ2-5	TRBV20-1	CSASGGFQETQYF
TRBJ2-1	TRBV4-1	CASSQGPGTYNEQFF
TRBJ2-3	TRBV5-6	CASSLVVGRRNKRDTQYF
TRBJ2-3	TRBV6-1	CASSQYSASGGTDTQYF
TRBJ1-1	TRBV6-5	CASRQEGYTEAFF
TRBJ2-1	TRBV7-8	CASSLSSGTLLGYNEQFF
TRBJ2-2	TRBV29-1	CSASSGTGGTGELFF
TRBJ1-6	TRBV27	CASSFSTSTVYNSPLHF
TRBJ2-3	TRBV5-1	CASSTGGSTDTQHF
TRBJ1-1	TRBV7-3	CASSLSTATEAFF
TRBJ2-2	TRBV27	CASKGQAVTGELFF
TRBJ1-6	TRBV18	CASSPPGQGSPLHF
TRBJ2-3	TRBV7-9	CASSPPLGRGTDTQYF
TRBJ1-5	TRBV7-2	CASSPGYRQPQHF
TRBJ2-2	TRBV29-1	CSGGTVSGELFF
TRBJ1-2	TRBV4-1	CASSQVSGVPNYGYTF
TRBJ2-5	TRBV28	CASSFGQGARLQETQYF
TRBJ2-2	TRBV5-4	CASSLAGGPRTGELFF
TRBJ2-2	TRBV12-3/TRBV12-4	CASSPGTWAGGELFF
TRBJ1-6	TRBV20-1	CSALRAVNSPLHF
TRBJ1-1	TRBV2	CASSERGGGAFF
TRBJ2-5	TRBV10-3	CASRSPWGDQETQYF
TRBJ2-3	TRBV20-1	CSAPLAGGSTDTQYF